The present entry profiles one T cell receptor (beta chain) with its context. This sample includes further DNA sequences coding for the same CDR3. The CDR3 consists of 13 residues. V gave up 1 base and J gave up 1 base, with 5 bases separating them. The germline V gene encodes CDR1 SGHAT and CDR2 FQNNGV. The source of the sample is a study of cytomegalovirus exposure and HLA in healthy donors. PCR employed 60 Vbeta and 13 Jbeta primers. Assay used: immunoSEQ multiplex PCR; TCRdb lists only in-frame clones, some missing. The sample records some 170,000 clones, under 85% being singletons. Sampled while nominally healthy, donors likely had unrecorded immune exposures.

This sequence was found in a man aged 50-60 years in good health and CMV-seropositive. Material for sequencing was PBMCs. The chain joins TRBV11-2 to TRBJ2-7; no firm D call. CDR3 loop: CASSLGQSYEQYF. The CDR3 DNA reads as TGTGCCAGCAGCTTAGGGCAGTCCTACGAGCAGTACTTC.